This is a list of T cell receptor beta chains from one sample in a study of T cells in Graves' hyperthyroidism and ophthalmopathy. One entry per CDR3 protein results from TCRdb running MiXCR on the multiplex PCR reads. Among approximately 610,000 distinct CDR3 sequences listed, over 15% were seen once. The sequencing sample was made of blood. The receptors here all came from a woman aged 18-35 years with Graves' hyperthyroidism. Both conserved end residues are trimmed from each CDR3. The D gene is left open where the match is weak.

D	V	CDR3
TRBD1	TRBV11-2	ASSSPDRGDTIY
.	TRBV11-2	ASSLDRTAQETQY
.	TRBV3-1	ASSQGAGIEETQY
.	TRBV19	ASELGSGNTIY
.	TRBV6-1	ASRDWTGPGEQF
.	TRBV5-1	ASSRTPQGTDTQY
.	TRBV4-2	ASSRGGRYAGELF
.	TRBV5-5	ASSLLPPDSNQPQH
.	TRBV28	ASSSRTWETQY
.	TRBV6-5	ASSFQRRTTNEKLF
TRBD1	TRBV4-1	ASSWWTGRLSGANVLT
.	TRBV28	ANSASPGLGASTDTQY
TRBD1	TRBV7-9	ASSSSGTGREKLF
TRBD1	TRBV7-9	ASSATGTGVNYGYT
.	TRBV3-1	ASSQVTGGPNEKLF
TRBD2	TRBV7-7	ASSLRFGTSGGADNEQF
.	TRBV7-2	ASSLGNREAD
.	TRBV19	ASSPQYNEQF
TRBD2	TRBV20-1	SAREPSGRGSYEQY
.	TRBV7-2	ASLNLAKNIQY
TRBD1	TRBV5-1	ASSQRRTGPTDTQY
.	TRBV6-1	ASSTLAALGDEQF
.	TRBV12-3/TRBV12-4	ASSFQGAKNIQY
.	TRBV9	ATMTGNPNSPLH
.	TRBV20-1	SASAARGTDTQY
.	TRBV11-3	ASSTVGNTIY
TRBD2	TRBV7-9	ASSKRGLETDTQY
TRBD2	TRBV6-2/TRBV6-3	ASSPITSGRAFIDEQF
.	TRBV19	ASRARAQYGYT
TRBD1	TRBV6-1	ASGLDTGGAKNIQY
.	TRBV24-1	ATSDDRYNEQF
.	TRBV4-2	ASSQDFTTDTQY
.	TRBV2	ASSPQGPETQY
.	TRBV7-2	ASSLELLNYGYT
TRBD1	TRBV6-9	ASSESRTGETEAF
.	TRBV18	ASSPQGLGYEQY
TRBD2	TRBV7-9	ASSPMRGDVAKF
.	TRBV24-1	ATSDRDGYNQPQH
TRBD1	TRBV6-1	ASRGQTNSNQPQH
.	TRBV4-1	ASSQGDYPTDSAF
.	TRBV6-1	ASRDFTEAF
TRBD1	TRBV2	ASSVQGASYGYT
TRBD2	TRBV6-2/TRBV6-3	ASRDGLADGDEQF
.	TRBV18	ASSLTGSGSGNTIY
TRBD2	TRBV3-1	ASSRGLAGGRYEQY
.	TRBV29-1	SVSLGWSLKNIQY
.	TRBV20-1	SAGLGLGNEQY
TRBD2	TRBV7-2	ASSSTSGSYEQY
TRBD1	TRBV12-3/TRBV12-4	ASRAGQVMST
.	TRBV29-1	SVKTATNEKLF